The present T cell receptor (beta chain) was sequenced within a study of patients and donors after allogeneic stem cell transplantation. This clonotype was recorded once. V shed 6 bases and J 1 base; nucleotides not matched to a gene: 2. The CDR3 has 14 amino acids. In germline, CDR1 is MDHEN, CDR2 SYDVKM. TCRdb re-derived calls from the RT-PCR reads in MiXCR, one entry per CDR3 protein. The sample records approximately 200,000 distinct CDR3 sequences, 41% being singletons. V and J are TRBV28 and TRBJ2-2; 7 bases match TRBD2. This receptor was identified in a human donor who was either an allogeneic HSCT recipient or a stem cell or donor lymphocyte infusion donor (not recorded which). It is not recorded whose cells these are; they may come from a transplant donor. The sequenced sample consisted of blood, either unsorted or a sorted T cell fraction (not recorded which). The CDR3 DNA sequence: TGTGCCAGCAGAGCTAGCGGGAACACCGGGGAGCTGTTTTTT. Translated: CASRASGNTGELFF.